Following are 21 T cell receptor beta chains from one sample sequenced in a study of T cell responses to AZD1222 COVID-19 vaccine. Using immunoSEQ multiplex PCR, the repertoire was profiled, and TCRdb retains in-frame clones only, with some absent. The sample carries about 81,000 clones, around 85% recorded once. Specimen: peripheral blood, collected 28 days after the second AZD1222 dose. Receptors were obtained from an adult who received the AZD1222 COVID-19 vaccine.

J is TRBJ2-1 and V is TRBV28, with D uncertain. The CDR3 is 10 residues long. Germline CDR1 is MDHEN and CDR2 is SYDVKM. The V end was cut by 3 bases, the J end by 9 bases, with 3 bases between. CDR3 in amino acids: CASSFVEQFF. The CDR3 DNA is TGTGCCAGCAGTTTCGTTGAGCAGTTCTTC.

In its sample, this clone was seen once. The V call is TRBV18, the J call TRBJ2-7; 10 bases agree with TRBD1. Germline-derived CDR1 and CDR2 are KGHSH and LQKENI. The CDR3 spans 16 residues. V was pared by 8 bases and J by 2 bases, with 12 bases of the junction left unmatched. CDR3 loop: CASAHPGQGTTYEQYF. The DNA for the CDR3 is TGTGCCAGCGCACATCCGGGACAGGGGACAACCTACGAGCAGTACTTC.

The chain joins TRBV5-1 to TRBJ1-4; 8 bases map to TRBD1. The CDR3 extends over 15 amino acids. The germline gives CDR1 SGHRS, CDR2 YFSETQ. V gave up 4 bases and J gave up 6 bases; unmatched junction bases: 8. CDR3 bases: TGCGCCAGCAGCCCTAAAGCGACAGGGGATGAAAAACTGTTTTTT. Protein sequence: CASSPKATGDEKLFF.

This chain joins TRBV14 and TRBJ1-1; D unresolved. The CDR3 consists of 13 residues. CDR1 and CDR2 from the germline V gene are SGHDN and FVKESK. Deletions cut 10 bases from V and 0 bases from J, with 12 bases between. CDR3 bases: TGTGCCACCAAGACCGGCCTGAACACTGAAGCTTTCTTT. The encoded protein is CATKTGLNTEAFF.

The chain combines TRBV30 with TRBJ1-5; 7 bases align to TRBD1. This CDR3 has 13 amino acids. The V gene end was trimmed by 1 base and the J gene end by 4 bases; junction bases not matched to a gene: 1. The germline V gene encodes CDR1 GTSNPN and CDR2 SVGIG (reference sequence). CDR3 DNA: TGTGCCTGGAGTGCCAGGGGGAATCAGCCCCAGCATTTT. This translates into CAWSARGNQPQHF.

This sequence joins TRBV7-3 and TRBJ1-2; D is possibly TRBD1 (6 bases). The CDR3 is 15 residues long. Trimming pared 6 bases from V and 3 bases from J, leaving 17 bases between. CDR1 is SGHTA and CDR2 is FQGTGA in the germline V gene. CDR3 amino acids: CASRSTGSGHYGYTF. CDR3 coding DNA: TGTGCCAGCAGATCGACAGGATCAGGACACTATGGCTACACCTTC. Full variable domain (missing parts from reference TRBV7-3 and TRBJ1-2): GAGVSQTPSNKVTEKGKYVELRCDPISGHTALYWYRQSLGQGPEFLIYFQGTGAADDSGLPNDRFFAVRPEGSVSTLKIQRTERGDSAVYLCASRSTGSGHYGYTFGSGTRLTVV.

The CDR3 DNA is TGTGCCAGCAGCCCTTACCCAACTAATGAAAAACTGTTTTTT. Translation: CASSPYPTNEKLFF. This chain links TRBV7-9 with TRBJ1-4; D not certain. V lost 5 bases and J 0 bases, leaving 7 bases between the germline ends. CDR3 length: 14 residues. CDR1 and CDR2 (germline): SEHNR, FQNEAQ (reference sequence).

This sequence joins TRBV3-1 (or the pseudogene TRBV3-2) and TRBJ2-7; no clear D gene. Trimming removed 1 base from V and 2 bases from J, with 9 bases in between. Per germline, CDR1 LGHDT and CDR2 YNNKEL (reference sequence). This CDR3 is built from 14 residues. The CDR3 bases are TGTGCCAGCAGCCAAGCCGTCAGAACCTACGAGCAGTACTTC. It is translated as CASSQAVRTYEQYF.

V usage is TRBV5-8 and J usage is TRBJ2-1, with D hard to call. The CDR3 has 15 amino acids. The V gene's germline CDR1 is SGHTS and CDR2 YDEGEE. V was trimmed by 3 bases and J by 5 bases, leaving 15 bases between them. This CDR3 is CASSSHGLLNNEQFF. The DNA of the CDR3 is TGTGCCAGCAGCTCCCACGGCCTCCTAAACAATGAGCAGTTCTTC.

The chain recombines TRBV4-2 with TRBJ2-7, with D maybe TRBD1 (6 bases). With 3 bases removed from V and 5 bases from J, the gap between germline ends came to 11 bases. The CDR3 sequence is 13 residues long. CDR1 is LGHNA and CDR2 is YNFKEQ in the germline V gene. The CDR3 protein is CASSQNRVDEQYF. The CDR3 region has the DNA TGTGCCAGCAGCCAGAACAGGGTCGACGAGCAGTACTTC.

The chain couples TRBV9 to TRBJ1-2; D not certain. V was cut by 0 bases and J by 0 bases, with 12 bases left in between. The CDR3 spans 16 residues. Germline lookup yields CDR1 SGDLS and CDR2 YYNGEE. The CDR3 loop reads CASSVGGGLTNYGYTF. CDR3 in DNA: TGTGCCAGCAGCGTAGGAGGTGGCCTTACTAACTATGGCTACACCTTC.

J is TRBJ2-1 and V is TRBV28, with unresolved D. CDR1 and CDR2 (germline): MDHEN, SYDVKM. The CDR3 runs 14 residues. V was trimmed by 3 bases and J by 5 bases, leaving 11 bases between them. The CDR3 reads CASSFYGGDNEQFF. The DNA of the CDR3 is TGTGCCAGCAGTTTCTATGGCGGCGACAATGAGCAGTTCTTC.

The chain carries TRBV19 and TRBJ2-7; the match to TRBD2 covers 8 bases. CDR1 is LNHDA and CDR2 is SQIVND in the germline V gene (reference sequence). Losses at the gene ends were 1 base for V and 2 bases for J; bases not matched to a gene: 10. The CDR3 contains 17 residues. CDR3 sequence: CASSIVTQRGLAYEQYF. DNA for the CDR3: TGTGCCAGTAGTATAGTAACCCAGCGGGGGCTCGCCTACGAGCAGTACTTC.

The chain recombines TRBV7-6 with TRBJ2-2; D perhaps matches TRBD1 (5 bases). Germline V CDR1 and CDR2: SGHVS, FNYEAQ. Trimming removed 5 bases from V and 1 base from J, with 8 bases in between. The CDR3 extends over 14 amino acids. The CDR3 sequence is CASSPTGNTGELFF. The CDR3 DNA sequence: TGTGCCAGCAGCCCTACAGGGAACACCGGGGAGCTGTTTTTT.

The CDR3 loop is CASSIGEISPYNEQFF. The CDR3 DNA reads TGTGCCAGTAGTATTGGAGAGATAAGCCCCTACAATGAGCAGTTCTTC. This rearrangement joins TRBV19 to TRBJ2-1; D not resolved. Germline CDR1 LNHDA, CDR2 SQIVND (reference sequence). V gave up 3 bases and J gave up 2 bases, with 14 bases separating them. The CDR3 spans 16 residues.

CDR3 sequence: CASSLESRNYGYTF. As DNA, the CDR3 is TGTGCCAGCAGCTTGGAGTCTCGGAACTATGGCTACACCTTC. The gene calls are TRBV5-8 and TRBJ1-2; D is undetermined. This CDR3 has 14 residues. V was shortened by 0 bases and J by 2 bases, with 8 bases between the two germline ends. Germline V gives CDR1 SGHTS, CDR2 YDEGEE.

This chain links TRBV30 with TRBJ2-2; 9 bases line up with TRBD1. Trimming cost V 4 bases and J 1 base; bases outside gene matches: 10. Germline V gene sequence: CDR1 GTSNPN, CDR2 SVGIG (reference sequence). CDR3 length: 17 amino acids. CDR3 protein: CAWIQVSTGGNTGELFF. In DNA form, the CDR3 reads TGTGCCTGGATTCAAGTTTCGACAGGGGGGAACACCGGGGAGCTGTTTTTT.

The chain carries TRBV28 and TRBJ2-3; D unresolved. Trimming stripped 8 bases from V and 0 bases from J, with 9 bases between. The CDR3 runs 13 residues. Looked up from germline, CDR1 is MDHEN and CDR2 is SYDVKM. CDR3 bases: TGTGCCAGCGACGGTGCTAGCACAGATACGCAGTATTTT. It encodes CASDGASTDTQYF.

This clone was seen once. For the CDR3, the DNA is TGTGCCAGCAGTTTGCGGGGGAACGAGCAGTACTTC. It is translated as CASSLRGNEQYF. The J gene is TRBJ2-7, the V gene TRBV28; TRBD2 matches at 7 bases. This CDR3 is 12 amino acids long. V lost 3 bases to trimming and J lost 5 bases; unmatched junction nucleotides: 1. The germline V gene has CDR1 MDHEN and CDR2 SYDVKM.

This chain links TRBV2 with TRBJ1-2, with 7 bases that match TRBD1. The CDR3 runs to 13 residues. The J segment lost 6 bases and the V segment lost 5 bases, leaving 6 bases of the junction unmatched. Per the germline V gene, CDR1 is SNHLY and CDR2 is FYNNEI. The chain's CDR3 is CASSRDQGDGYTF. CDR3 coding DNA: TGTGCCAGCAGTAGGGACCAGGGGGATGGCTACACCTTC. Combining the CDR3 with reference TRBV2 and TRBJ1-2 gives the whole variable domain EPEVTQTPSHQVTQMGQEVILRCVPISNHLYFYWYRQILGQKVEFLVSFYNNEISEKSEIFDDQFSVERPDGSNFTLKIRSTKLEDSAMYFCASSRDQGDGYTFGSGTRLTVV.

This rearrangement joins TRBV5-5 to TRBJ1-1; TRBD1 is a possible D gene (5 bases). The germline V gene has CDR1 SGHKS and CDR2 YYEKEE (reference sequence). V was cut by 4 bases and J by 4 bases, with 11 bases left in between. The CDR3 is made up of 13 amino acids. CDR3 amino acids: CASSTGTGTEAFF. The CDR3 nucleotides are TGTGCCAGCAGCACCGGGACGGGCACTGAAGCTTTCTTT.